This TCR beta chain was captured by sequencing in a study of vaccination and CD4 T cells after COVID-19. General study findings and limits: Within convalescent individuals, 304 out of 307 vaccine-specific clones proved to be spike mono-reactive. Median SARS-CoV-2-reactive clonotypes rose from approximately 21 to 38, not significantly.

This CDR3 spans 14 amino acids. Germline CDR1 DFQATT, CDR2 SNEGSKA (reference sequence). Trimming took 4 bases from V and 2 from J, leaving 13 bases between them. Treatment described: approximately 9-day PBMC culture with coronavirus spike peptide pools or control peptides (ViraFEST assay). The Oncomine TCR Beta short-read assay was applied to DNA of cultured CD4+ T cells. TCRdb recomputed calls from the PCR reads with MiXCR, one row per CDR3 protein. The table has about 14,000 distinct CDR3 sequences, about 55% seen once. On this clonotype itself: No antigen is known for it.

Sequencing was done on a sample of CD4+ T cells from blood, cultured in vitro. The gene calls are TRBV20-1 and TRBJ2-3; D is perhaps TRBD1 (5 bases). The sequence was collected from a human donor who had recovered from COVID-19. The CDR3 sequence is CSAKPDRATDTQYF. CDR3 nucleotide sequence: TGCAGTGCTAAACCCGACAGAGCCACAGATACGCAGTATTTT.